In this sample, the clone carrying this TCR beta chain turned up a few times. As handled by the study authors: It was from reference gene primer amplification that nucleated cell counts were estimated. The protocol was immunoSEQ multiplex PCR, while the TCRdb copy is restricted to in-frame clones and leaves out a portion. V, J and clone size are taken as reported in that table, and D and trimming were inferred from the DNA itself. The sample consists of about 240,000 clones, 80% to 85% of them appearing once. This record comes from a study of blood T cell repertoires in COVID-19. About the study: PBMCs, B-cell-depleted T cells, or T cells were the source of the cDNA or gDNA that made up the material.

J lost 2 bases, V lost 4 bases, and 8 bases had no gene match. Germline CDR1 and CDR2: LGHNA and YSLEER. The CDR3 covers 16 residues. The chain has TRBV4-3 and TRBJ2-1; the match to TRBD1 covers 7 bases. Material for sequencing was peripheral blood. The TCR comes from a woman between 18 and 29 years old with acute or convalescent COVID-19. CDR3 amino acids: CASSPETGLAYNEQFF. CDR3 nucleotide sequence: TGCGCCAGCAGCCCTGAGACAGGGCTCGCCTACAATGAGCAGTTCTTC.